This T cell receptor beta chain was profiled in a study of molecular identifiers for immune sequencing clone quantification. TCRdb ran MiXCR on the PCR reads and lists one entry per CDR3 protein. The table includes hundreds of thousands of distinct CDR3 sequences, 20% detected once. V lost 4 bases and J 0 bases, leaving 8 bases between the germline ends. Per the germline V gene, CDR1 is MNHEY and CDR2 is SMNVEV (reference sequence). The CDR3 has 14 amino acids. The receptor comes from a human donor in good health. Some libraries in this study had Jurkat cell RNA spiked in. The chain couples TRBV27 to TRBJ2-3; D is ambiguous. Sequencing input: naive CD8+ T cells from blood, with Jurkat cell RNA spiked in. Subset described: FACS-sorted CD8+CD4-CCR7+CD45RA+ naive T cells. CDR3 in DNA: TGTGCCAGCAGTTCCCAGGCTAGCACAGATACGCAGTATTTT. Its translation: CASSSQASTDTQYF.